The rows below give T cell receptor beta chains drawn from one sample of a study of T cells in Graves' hyperthyroidism and ophthalmopathy. TCRdb reprocessed the multiplex PCR reads with MiXCR, giving one entry per CDR3 protein. The sample includes about 350,000 distinct CDR3 sequences, less than 20% of them seen just once. The sequencing sample was made of blood. These receptors were obtained from a woman aged 40 to 50 with Graves' ophthalmopathy. Both conserved end residues are part of each CDR3. D genes are given only for firm matches. A row's size may be missing; if present it is once, few, many or a size class.

>17|TRBV3-1|TRBJ2-6|.|.
CASSRGQGGSGANVLTF
TGTGCCAGCAGCCGAGGGCAGGGAGGCTCTGGGGCCAACGTCCTGACTTTC
>15|TRBV13|TRBJ2-2|.|many
CASSLAPRNTGELFF
TGTGCCAGCAGCTTAGCTCCCAGGAACACCGGGGAGCTGTTTTTT
>13|TRBV7-9|TRBJ2-7|.|few
CASSPESSYEQYF
TGTGCCAGCAGCCCTGAAAGCTCCTACGAGCAGTACTTC
>15|TRBV28|TRBJ2-7|TRBD1|.
CASRPQLGQNYEQYF
TGTGCCAGCAGACCTCAGCTGGGACAGAATTACGAGCAGTACTTC
>15|TRBV3-1|TRBJ2-7|TRBD1|many
CASSQGSGGSYEQYF
TGTGCCAGCAGCCAAGGGTCAGGGGGAAGCTACGAGCAGTACTTC
>13|TRBV2|TRBJ1-2|.|many
CASSSGGNYGYTF
TGTGCCAGCAGTTCGGGGGGTAACTATGGCTACACCTTC
>13|TRBV20-1|TRBJ1-1|.|many
CSAREGGNTEAFF
TGCAGTGCTAGAGAAGGGGGAAACACTGAAGCTTTCTTT
>15|TRBV5-4|TRBJ2-5|TRBD2|many
CASSPRKREEETQYF
TGTGCCAGCAGCCCGCGGAAGCGGGAGGAAGAGACCCAGTACTTC
>13|TRBV5-8|TRBJ1-1|.|many
CASSSVQSTEAFF
TGTGCCAGCAGCTCTGTCCAAAGCACTGAAGCTTTCTTT
>13|TRBV19|TRBJ1-5|.|many
CASSMGVRQPQHF
TGTGCCAGTAGTATGGGGGTTAGGCAGCCCCAGCATTTT
>15|TRBV27|TRBJ1-6|.|many
CASSPGQMYNSPLHF
TGTGCCAGCAGTCCGGGACAAATGTATAATTCACCCCTCCACTTT
>16|TRBV27|TRBJ2-4|TRBD1|many
CASSLSISGGENIQYF
TGTGCCAGCAGTTTATCGATCTCAGGGGGCGAGAACATTCAGTACTTC
>15|TRBV19|TRBJ2-5|.|many
CASSPRLNSQETQYF
TGTGCCAGTAGTCCACGCCTCAACTCACAAGAGACCCAGTACTTC
>14|TRBV5-1|TRBJ2-7|TRBD1|few
CASSFGQGEDEQYF
TGCGCCAGCAGCTTCGGACAGGGGGAGGATGAGCAGTACTTC
>16|TRBV6-2/TRBV6-3|TRBJ1-1|.|many
CASSSDRDLMNTEAFF
TGTGCCAGCAGTTCGGACAGAGACCTTATGAACACTGAAGCTTTCTTT
>16|TRBV11-2|TRBJ2-5|TRBD2|few
CASSPPRLAGGETQYF
TGTGCCAGCAGCCCACCCCGACTAGCGGGAGGAGAGACCCAGTACTTC